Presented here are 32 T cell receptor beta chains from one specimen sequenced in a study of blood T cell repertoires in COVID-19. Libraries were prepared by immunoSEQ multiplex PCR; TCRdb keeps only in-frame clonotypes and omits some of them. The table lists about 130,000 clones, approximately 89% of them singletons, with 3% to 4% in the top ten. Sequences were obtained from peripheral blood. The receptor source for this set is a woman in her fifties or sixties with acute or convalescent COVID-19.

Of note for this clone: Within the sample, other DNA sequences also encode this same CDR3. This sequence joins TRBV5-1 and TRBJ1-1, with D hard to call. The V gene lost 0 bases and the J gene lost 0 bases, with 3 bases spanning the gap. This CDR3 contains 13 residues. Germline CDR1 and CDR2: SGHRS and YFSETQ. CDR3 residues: CASSLAVNTEAFF. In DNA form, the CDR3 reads TGCGCCAGCAGCTTGGCAGTGAACACTGAAGCTTTCTTT.

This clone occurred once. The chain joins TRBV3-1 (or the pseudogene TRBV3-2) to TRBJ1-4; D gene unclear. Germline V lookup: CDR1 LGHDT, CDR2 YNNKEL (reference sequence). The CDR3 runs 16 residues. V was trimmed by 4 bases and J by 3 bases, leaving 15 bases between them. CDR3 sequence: CASSPFQAMANEKLFF. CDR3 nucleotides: TGTGCCAGCAGCCCCTTCCAAGCCATGGCTAATGAAAAACTGTTTTTT.

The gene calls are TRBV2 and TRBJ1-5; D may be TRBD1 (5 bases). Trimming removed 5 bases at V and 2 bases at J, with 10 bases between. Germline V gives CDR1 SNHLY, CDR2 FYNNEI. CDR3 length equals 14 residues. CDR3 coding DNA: TGTGCCAGCAGTCCCCAAGGGGGCAATCAGCCCCAGCATTTT. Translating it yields CASSPQGGNQPQHF.

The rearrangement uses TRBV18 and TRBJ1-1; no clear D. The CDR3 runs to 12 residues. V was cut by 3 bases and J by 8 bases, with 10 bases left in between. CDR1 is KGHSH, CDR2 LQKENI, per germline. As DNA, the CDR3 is TGTGCCAGCTCACCCCAGTCCCGCGAAGCTTTCTTT. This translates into CASSPQSREAFF.

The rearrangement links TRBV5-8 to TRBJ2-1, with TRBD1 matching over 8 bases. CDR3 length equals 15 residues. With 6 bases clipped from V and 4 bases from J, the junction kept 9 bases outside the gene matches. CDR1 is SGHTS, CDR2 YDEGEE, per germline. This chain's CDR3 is CASNQGQAVYNEQFF. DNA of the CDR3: TGTGCCAGCAACCAGGGACAGGCAGTGTACAATGAGCAGTTCTTC.

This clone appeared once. CDR3 protein: CAWGSGPGEQFF. DNA of the CDR3: TGTGCCTGGGGGAGCGGGCCGGGTGAGCAGTTCTTC. V usage is TRBV30 and J usage is TRBJ2-1; TRBD2 is a possible D gene (6 bases). V was trimmed by 5 bases and J by 9 bases, leaving 14 bases between them. The CDR3 loop spans 12 amino acids. Germline V gene data show CDR1 as GTSNPN and CDR2 as SVGIG (reference sequence).

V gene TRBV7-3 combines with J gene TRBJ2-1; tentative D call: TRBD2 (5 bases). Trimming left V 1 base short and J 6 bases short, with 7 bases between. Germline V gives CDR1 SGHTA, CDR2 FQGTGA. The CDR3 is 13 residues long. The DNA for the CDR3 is TGTGCCAGCAGCTTAAGTAGCGCCAATGAGCAGTTCTTC. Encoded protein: CASSLSSANEQFF.

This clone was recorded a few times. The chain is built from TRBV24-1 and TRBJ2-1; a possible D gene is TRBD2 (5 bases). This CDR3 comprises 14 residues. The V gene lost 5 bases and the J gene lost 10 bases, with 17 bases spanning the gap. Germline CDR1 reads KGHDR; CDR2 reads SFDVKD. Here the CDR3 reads CATSASAANAEQFF. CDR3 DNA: TGTGCCACCAGTGCTTCAGCGGCTAATGCCGAGCAGTTCTTC.

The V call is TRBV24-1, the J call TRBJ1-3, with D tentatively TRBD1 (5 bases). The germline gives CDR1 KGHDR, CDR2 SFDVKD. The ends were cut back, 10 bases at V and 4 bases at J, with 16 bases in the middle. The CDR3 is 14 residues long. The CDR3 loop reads CATAPGGAGNTIYF. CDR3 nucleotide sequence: TGTGCCACAGCACCCGGGGGAGCCGGAAACACCATATATTTT.

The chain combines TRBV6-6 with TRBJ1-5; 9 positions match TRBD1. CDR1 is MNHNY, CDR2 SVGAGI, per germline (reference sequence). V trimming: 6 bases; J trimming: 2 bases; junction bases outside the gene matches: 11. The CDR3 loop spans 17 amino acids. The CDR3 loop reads CASRRITGGGGNQPQHF. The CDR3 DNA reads TGTGCCAGCAGACGAATTACAGGGGGCGGGGGCAATCAGCCCCAGCATTTT.

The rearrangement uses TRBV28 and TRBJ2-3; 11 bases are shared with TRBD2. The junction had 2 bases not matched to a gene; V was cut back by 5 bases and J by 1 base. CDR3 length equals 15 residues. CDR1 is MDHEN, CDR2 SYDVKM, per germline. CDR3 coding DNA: TGTGCCAGCAGTCATAGCGGGAGGGGCACAGATACGCAGTATTTT. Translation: CASSHSGRGTDTQYF.

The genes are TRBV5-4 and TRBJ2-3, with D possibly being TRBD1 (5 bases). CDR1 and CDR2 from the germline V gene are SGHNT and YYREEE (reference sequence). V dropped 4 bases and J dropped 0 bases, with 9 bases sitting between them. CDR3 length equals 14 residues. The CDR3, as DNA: TGTGCCAGCAGCCAGACAGCTAGCACAGATACGCAGTATTTT. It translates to CASSQTASTDTQYF.

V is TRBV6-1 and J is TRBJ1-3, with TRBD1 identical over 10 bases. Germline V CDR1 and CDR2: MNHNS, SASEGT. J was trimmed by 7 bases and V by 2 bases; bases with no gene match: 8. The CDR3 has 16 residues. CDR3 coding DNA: TGTGCCAGCAGTGAATCCGTGACAGGGGGCTCTAACACCATATATTTT. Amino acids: CASSESVTGGSNTIYF.

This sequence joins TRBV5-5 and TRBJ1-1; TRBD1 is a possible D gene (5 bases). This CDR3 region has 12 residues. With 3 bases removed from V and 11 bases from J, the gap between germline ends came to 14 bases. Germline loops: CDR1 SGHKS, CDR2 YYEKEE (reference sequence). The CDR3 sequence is CASSSDRLLAFF. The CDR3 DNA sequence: TGTGCCAGCAGCTCCGACAGACTCCTCGCTTTCTTT.

The CDR3 DNA reads as TGCGCCAGCAGCTTGGGTCCCAGTAATCAGCCCCAGCATTTT. It translates to CASSLGPSNQPQHF. J is TRBJ1-5 and V is TRBV5-1; no clear D gene. Trimming removed 0 bases from V and 4 bases from J, with 8 bases in between. This CDR3 is 14 amino acids long. Germline CDR1 and CDR2: SGHRS and YFSETQ.

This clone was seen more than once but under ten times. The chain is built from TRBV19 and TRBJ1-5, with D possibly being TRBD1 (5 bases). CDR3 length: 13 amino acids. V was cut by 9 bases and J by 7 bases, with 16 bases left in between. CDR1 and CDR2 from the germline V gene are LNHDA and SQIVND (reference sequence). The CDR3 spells CASALLGGQPQHF. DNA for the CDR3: TGTGCCAGCGCACTTCTCGGGGGGCAGCCCCAGCATTTT.

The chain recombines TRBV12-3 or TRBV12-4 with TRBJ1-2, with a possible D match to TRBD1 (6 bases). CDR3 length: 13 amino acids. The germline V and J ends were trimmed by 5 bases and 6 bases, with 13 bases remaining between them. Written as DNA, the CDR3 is TGTGCCAGCAGTCCTGGAGAGGGGGATGGCTACACCTTC. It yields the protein CASSPGEGDGYTF.

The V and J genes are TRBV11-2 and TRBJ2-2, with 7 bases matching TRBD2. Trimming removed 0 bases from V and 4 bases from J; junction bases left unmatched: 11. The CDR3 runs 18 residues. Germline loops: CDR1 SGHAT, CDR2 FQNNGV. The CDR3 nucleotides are TGTGCCAGCAGCTTAGAGCCAGCGGGAAGAATAGGCACCGGGGAGCTGTTTTTT. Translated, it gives CASSLEPAGRIGTGELFF.

Here the CDR3 DNA reads TGTGCCAGTAGTATTTGGGGGCCTAGCGGGAGTTACGAGCAGTACTTC. This gives the protein CASSIWGPSGSYEQYF. The chain couples TRBV19 to TRBJ2-7; 10 positions agree with TRBD2. From germline, CDR1 is LNHDA and CDR2 SQIVND (reference sequence). The CDR3 totals 16 residues. Trimming cost V 3 bases and J 4 bases; bases outside gene matches: 9.

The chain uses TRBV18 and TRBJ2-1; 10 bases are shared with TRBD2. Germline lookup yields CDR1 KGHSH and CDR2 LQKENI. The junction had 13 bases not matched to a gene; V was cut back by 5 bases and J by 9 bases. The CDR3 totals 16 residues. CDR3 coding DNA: TGTGCCAGCTCAGCAATAGCGGGAGGCGGTGCCACTGAGCAGTTCTTC. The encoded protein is CASSAIAGGGATEQFF. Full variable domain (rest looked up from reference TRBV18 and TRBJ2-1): NAGVMQNPRHLVRRRGQEARLRCSPMKGHSHVYWYRQLPEEGLKFMVYLQKENIIDESGMPKERFSAEFPKEGPSILRIQQVVRGDSAAYFCASSAIAGGGATEQFFGPGTRLTVL.

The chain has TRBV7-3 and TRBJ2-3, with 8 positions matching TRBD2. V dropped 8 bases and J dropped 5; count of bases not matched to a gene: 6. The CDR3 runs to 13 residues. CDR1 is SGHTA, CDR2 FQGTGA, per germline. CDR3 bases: TGTGCCAGCGGTAGCGGGGTGAAAGATACGCAGTATTTT. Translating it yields CASGSGVKDTQYF.

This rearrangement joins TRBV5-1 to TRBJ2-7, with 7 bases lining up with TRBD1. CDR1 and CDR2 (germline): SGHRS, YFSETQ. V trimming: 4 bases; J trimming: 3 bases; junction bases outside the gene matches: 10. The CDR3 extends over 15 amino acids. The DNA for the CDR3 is TGCGCCAGCAGCGAGGGGGCGGACCGTTTCTACGAGCAGTACTTC. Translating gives CASSEGADRFYEQYF.

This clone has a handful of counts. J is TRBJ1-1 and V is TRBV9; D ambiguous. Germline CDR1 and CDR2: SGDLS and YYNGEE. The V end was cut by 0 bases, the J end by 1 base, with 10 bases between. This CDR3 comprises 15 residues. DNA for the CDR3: TGTGCCAGCAGCGTAGCTGTCACAGCGAACACTGAAGCTTTCTTT. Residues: CASSVAVTANTEAFF.

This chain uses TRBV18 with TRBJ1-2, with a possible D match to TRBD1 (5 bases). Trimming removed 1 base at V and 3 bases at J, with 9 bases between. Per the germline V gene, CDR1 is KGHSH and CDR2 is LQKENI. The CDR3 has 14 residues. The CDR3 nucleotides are TGTGCCAGCTCACCACAAGGGGAGGACTATGGCTACACCTTC. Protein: CASSPQGEDYGYTF.

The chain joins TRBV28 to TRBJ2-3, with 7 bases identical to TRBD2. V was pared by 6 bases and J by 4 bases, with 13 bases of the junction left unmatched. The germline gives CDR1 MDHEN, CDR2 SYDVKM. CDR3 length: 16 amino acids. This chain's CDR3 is CASSYSGGYVADTQYF. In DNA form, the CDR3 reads TGTGCCAGCAGCTACTCCGGGGGGTACGTTGCAGATACGCAGTATTTT.

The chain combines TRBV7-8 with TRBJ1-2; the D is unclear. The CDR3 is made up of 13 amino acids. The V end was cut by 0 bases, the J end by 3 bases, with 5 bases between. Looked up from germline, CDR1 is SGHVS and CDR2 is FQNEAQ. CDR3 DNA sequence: TGTGCCAGCAGCTTAGCGCTAGACTATGGCTACACCTTC. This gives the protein CASSLALDYGYTF.

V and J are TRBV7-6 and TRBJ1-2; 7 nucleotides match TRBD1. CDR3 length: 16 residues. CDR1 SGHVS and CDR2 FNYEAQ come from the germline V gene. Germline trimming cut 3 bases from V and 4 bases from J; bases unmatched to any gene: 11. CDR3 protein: CASSLSAGEGAYGYTF. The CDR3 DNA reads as TGTGCCAGCAGCTTGTCGGCGGGTGAGGGGGCCTATGGCTACACCTTC.

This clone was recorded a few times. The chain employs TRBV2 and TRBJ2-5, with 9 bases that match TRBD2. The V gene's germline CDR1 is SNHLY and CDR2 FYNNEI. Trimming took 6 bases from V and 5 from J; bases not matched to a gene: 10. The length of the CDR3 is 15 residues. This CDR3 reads CASRASSGVRETQYF. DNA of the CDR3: TGTGCCAGCAGGGCGTCTAGCGGGGTGAGGGAGACCCAGTACTTC.

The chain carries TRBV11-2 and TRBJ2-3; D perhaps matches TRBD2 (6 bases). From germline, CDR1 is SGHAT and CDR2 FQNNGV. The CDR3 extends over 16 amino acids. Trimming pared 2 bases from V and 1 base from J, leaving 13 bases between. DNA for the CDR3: TGTGCCAGCAGCTTAACGACTAGATTGGGCACAGATACGCAGTATTTT. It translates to CASSLTTRLGTDTQYF.

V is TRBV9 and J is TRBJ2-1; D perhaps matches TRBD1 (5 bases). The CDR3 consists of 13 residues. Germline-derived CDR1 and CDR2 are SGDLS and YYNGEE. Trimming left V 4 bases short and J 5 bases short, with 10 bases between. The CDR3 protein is CASSQGVDNEQFF. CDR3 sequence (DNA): TGTGCCAGCAGCCAAGGGGTAGACAATGAGCAGTTCTTC.

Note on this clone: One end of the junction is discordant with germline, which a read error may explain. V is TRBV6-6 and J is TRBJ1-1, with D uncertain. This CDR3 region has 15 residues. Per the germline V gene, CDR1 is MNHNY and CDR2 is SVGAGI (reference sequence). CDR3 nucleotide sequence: TGTGCCAGCATTTACCCCAGCGTTGCCGGGAGCGAAGCTTTCTTT. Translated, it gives CASIYPSVAGSEAFF.

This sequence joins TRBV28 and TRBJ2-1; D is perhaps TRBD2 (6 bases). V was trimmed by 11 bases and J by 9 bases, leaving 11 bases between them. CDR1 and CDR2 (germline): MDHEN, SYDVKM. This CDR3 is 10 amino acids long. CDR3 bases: TGTGCCGCCGGGAGTGGTGAGCAGTTCTTC. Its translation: CAAGSGEQFF.